A selection of T cell receptor beta chains follows, all from one sample in a study of T cell repertoires in cytomegalovirus infection. TCRdb passed the reads through MiXCR, listing each CDR3 protein once. The data contain more than 150,000 distinct CDR3 sequences, roughly a fifth of them singletons. Source material: PBMCs. These receptors were obtained from a human donor in good health (CMV status not recorded). Some clones in this sample may be carry-over from other donors' samples. The CDR3 runs from the conserved cysteine through the conserved F or W. D genes are given only for firm matches. Expanded clones get a size class; other rows say once, few or many, or leave the size out.

>TRBD1|TRBJ2-7|many|TRBV12-3/TRBV12-4
TGTGCCAGCAGCCGACAGGGGGCTAGCCTTAGCTCCTACGAGCAGTACTTC
CASSRQGASLSSYEQYF
>-|TRBJ1-1|few|TRBV12-3/TRBV12-4
TGTGCCAGCAGTTTTCGCGCAGGGGTGGCTGAAGCTTTCTTT
CASSFRAGVAEAFF
>TRBD1|TRBJ1-2|-|TRBV7-9
TGTGCCAGCAGCCCCCACAGGGGAAGAGACGGTGGCTACACCTTC
CASSPHRGRDGGYTF
>-|TRBJ1-4|few|TRBV5-1
TGCGCCAGCAGCTTGGCCCCCGGGGGAGCTAATGAAAAACTGTTTTTT
CASSLAPGGANEKLFF
>TRBD2|TRBJ2-1|-|TRBV20-1
TGCAGTGCTAGGGGCTTAGCGGGAACCTACAATGAGCAGTTCTTC
CSARGLAGTYNEQFF
>-|TRBJ2-5|many|TRBV12-3/TRBV12-4
TGTGCCAGCAGTTTGGACAGACTCCAAGAGACCCAGTACTTC
CASSLDRLQETQYF
>TRBD1|TRBJ1-1|medium-sized|TRBV7-2
TGTGCCAGCAGCTTAAGGGCCGGGACAGGGAAACTGAACACTGAAGCTTTCTTT
CASSLRAGTGKLNTEAFF
>-|TRBJ2-1|-|TRBV27
TGTGCCAGCAGTTTGAGTCCAAGCTCCTACAATGAGCAGTTCTTC
CASSLSPSSYNEQFF
>-|TRBJ2-2|few|TRBV6-1
TGTGCCAGCAGCGGCGGACGTAGCGCGAACACCGGGGAGCTGTTTTTT
CASSGGRSANTGELFF
>TRBD2|TRBJ2-5|-|TRBV6-6
TGTGCCAGCAGTTCCGGACTAGCGGGGAGGGAGACCCAGTACTTC
CASSSGLAGRETQYF
>-|TRBJ2-1|few|TRBV12-5
TGTGCTAGTGGTTCAGGGAGTCTCTCCTACAATGAGCAGTTCTTC
CASGSGSLSYNEQFF
>-|TRBJ1-2|many|TRBV7-9
TGTGCCAGCAGCCAAGGACAGCCGGTCTATGGCTACACCTTC
CASSQGQPVYGYTF
>-|TRBJ1-4|many|TRBV2
TGTGCCAGCAGGGGGGTTGCGGAAAAACTGTTTTTT
CASRGVAEKLFF
>-|TRBJ1-1|-|TRBV14
TGTGCCAGCAGCCCCCGGACAGTAAACACTGAAGCTTTCTTT
CASSPRTVNTEAFF
>-|TRBJ1-1|once|TRBV10-3
TGTGCCATCAGTGGGTCCCGGGACGGGAACACTGAAGCTTTCTTT
CAISGSRDGNTEAFF
>-|TRBJ1-6|-|TRBV7-9
TGTGCCAGCAGCCCGGTGGCCGACTCACCCCTCCACTTT
CASSPVADSPLHF
>-|TRBJ2-1|-|TRBV7-2
TGTGCCGGCAGCTTAGGGCAGAGGGAGCCGGGCGATGAGCAGTTCTTC
CAGSLGQREPGDEQFF
>-|TRBJ1-1|-|TRBV19
TGTGCCAGTAGTATAGGGCAGGGAAGAACTGAAGCTTTCTTT
CASSIGQGRTEAFF
>-|TRBJ1-1|-|TRBV12-5
TGTGCTAGTGGTTTGCTTCGGACCGCTGAAGCTTTCTTT
CASGLLRTAEAFF
>-|TRBJ1-1|many|TRBV7-2
TGTGCCAGCAGCTTTAGTCAAAACACTGAAGCTTTCTTT
CASSFSQNTEAFF
>-|TRBJ1-4|few|TRBV4-1
TGCGCCAGCAGCCCAAAGACAGAGACCACTAATGAAAAACTGTTTTTT
CASSPKTETTNEKLFF
>-|TRBJ1-5|many|TRBV7-2
TGTGCCAGCAGACTAGGGGTCGGCTGGCCCCAGCATTTT
CASRLGVGWPQHF
>-|TRBJ2-1|many|TRBV14
TGTGCCAGCAGCCAAGAACAGCGTTACAATGAGCAGTTCTTC
CASSQEQRYNEQFF
>-|TRBJ1-2|many|TRBV6-5
TGTGCCAGCAGTTGGGGGTTTGGTAACTATGGCTACACCTTC
CASSWGFGNYGYTF
>-|TRBJ1-5|few|TRBV18
TGTGCCAGCTCACCGCGGGAGGGGAATCAGCCCCAGCATTTT
CASSPREGNQPQHF
>-|TRBJ2-1|few|TRBV19
TGTGCCAGTAGTAGAAGGGCGGGTGACGGTGAGCAGTTCTTC
CASSRRAGDGEQFF
>-|TRBJ1-3|-|TRBV11-2
TGTGCCAGCAGCTTCGAAGCCCGAGCCTCTGGAAACACCATATATTTT
CASSFEARASGNTIYF
>TRBD2|TRBJ2-7|-|TRBV20-1
TGCAGTGCTAAGCCGGGACTAGCGGGAGTAACCCGGGGAAGCGAGCAGTACTTC
CSAKPGLAGVTRGSEQYF
>-|TRBJ2-5|-|TRBV6-1
TGTGCCAGCATGGGACTCCTCCAAGAGACCCAGTACTTC
CASMGLLQETQYF
>-|TRBJ1-1|-|TRBV28
TGTGCCAGCAGTACAACGAAGACTGAAGCTTTCTTT
CASSTTKTEAFF
>-|TRBJ2-7|few|TRBV10-2
TGCGCCAGCAGTGAGAGGAGACAGGTTACCTACGAGCAGTACTTC
CASSERRQVTYEQYF
>-|TRBJ1-5|-|TRBV30
TGTGCCTGGAATCAAGGACGGACGTTAGATCAGCCCCAGCATTTT
CAWNQGRTLDQPQHF
>TRBD1|TRBJ1-5|few|TRBV12-3/TRBV12-4
TGTGCCAGCAGTTTTGGTCGGACAGGGAGCCTCAATCAGCCCCAGCATTTT
CASSFGRTGSLNQPQHF
>-|TRBJ2-1|few|TRBV11-2
TGTGCCAGCAGCTTCCCTAGACTGAGTGAGCAGTTCTTC
CASSFPRLSEQFF
>-|TRBJ1-5|-|TRBV10-2
TGCGCCAGCAGTGAAAAGGGCAGCCATCAGCCCCAGCATTTT
CASSEKGSHQPQHF
>TRBD1|TRBJ1-6|many|TRBV27
TGTGCCAGCAGGGCAGGGGGTAATTCAGCCCTCCACTTT
CASRAGGNSALHF
>-|TRBJ1-1|many|TRBV7-2
TGTGCCACCAACAGGGACACTGAAGCTTTCTTT
CATNRDTEAFF
>-|TRBJ1-5|-|TRBV14
TGTGCCAGCAGCCAAGCAGGGGCCCCTCAGCCCCAGCATTTT
CASSQAGAPQPQHF
>TRBD1|TRBJ2-1|-|TRBV5-1
TGCGCCAGCAGCCCCGGGACAGGGCAGGAAGAGCAGTTCTTC
CASSPGTGQEEQFF
>TRBD1|TRBJ1-1|many|TRBV7-9
TGTGCCAGCAGCCACCGGACAGGGGGCGGAAACACTGAAGCTTTCTTT
CASSHRTGGGNTEAFF
>-|TRBJ2-1|-|TRBV7-9
TGTGCCAGCAGCTTACGAGCGGCCCCGACATCAAATTACAATGAGCAGTTCTTC
CASSLRAAPTSNYNEQFF
>-|TRBJ1-3|many|TRBV19
TGTGCCAGTAGTATTTTGTCAGGGTCTGGAAACACCATATATTTT
CASSILSGSGNTIYF
>TRBD1|TRBJ1-1|many|TRBV7-2
TGTGCCAGCAGCCCGCACCCGGGACAGGCTGAAGCTTTCTTT
CASSPHPGQAEAFF
>TRBD1|TRBJ2-4|-|TRBV12-3/TRBV12-4
TGTGCCAGTAACAGGGGGACGAGAACCAAAAACATTCAGTACTTC
CASNRGTRTKNIQYF
>-|TRBJ1-4|-|TRBV18
TGTGCCAGCTCACCCGGCGGAGGGGGTGGTGAAAAACTGTTTTTT
CASSPGGGGGEKLFF